The entry below describes one T cell receptor beta chain. Its antigen remains undetermined. Base quality data are lacking; no much larger clone is found one base away. The CDR3 numbers 18 residues from cysteine through phenylalanine. The read is trimmed to its CDR3 DNA, 54 bases read in frame from base 1. V lost 4 bases and J lost 0 bases, and the count of bases not matched to a germline gene is 12. The germline V gene (reference sequence) specifies LGHDT as CDR1 and YNNKEL as CDR2. Taken with the paper, the label for treatment or condition translates to: suppressive antiretroviral therapy. Cells were stimulated with anti-CD3/anti-CD28 magnetic beads as a nonspecific positive control representing the CD4+ T cell repertoire. Responding CD4+ T cells were sorted by upregulation of both CD40 ligand and CD69. HIV-1-infected adults in whom suppressive ART had been started during chronic infection were enrolled as participants. For at least 4 years, the participants' plasma HIV-1 RNA had been undetectable, below 50 copies/mL. To be included, participants needed a CD4+ T cell count above 400 cells/uL and a positive CMV serology. Before stimulation, PBMCs were isolated using density centrifugation and then depleted of CD8+ T cells. Stimulation of CD8-depleted PBMCs was carried out for more than 15 hours with anti-CD28/CD49d costimulation, CD40-blocking antibody and enfuvirtide, to prevent new infections. Sorting was done on either a Beckman Coulter MoFlo Legacy or an XDP sorter, and propidium iodide was used to exclude dead cells. Genomic DNA was extracted with the QIAamp DNA Mini Kit for samples above one million cells, otherwise with the Quick-DNA Microprep Kit.

This specimen belongs to a study of persistence of HIV-infected CD4 T cells (TCRdb year 2020). For context, the study as a whole: The median time participants had been on suppressive ART was under 10 years. Peripheral blood samples of up to roughly 180 mL were taken at multiple time points, with the exception of a couple of participants who underwent leukapheresis at a single time point. Anti-CD3/anti-CD28 stimulation activated a higher proportion of cells, with a lower memory fraction, than antigen stimulation. The study isolated CMV- and HIV-1 Gag-responding CD4+ T cells from ART-treated individuals to examine antigen-driven clonal expansion of HIV-1-infected cells. Proviral sequencing was used to assess clonality among infected cells, whereas TCRbeta sequencing gauged the clonality of all cells within each sorted population. Cross-participant TCR cluster analysis included under ten participants for CMV and six or seven participants for Gag. Findings and caveats that apply to the study as a whole: A correlation was observed between TCR oligoclonality and proviral oligoclonality within the same sorted populations. Significantly lower TCRbeta richness was observed in CMV- and Gag-responding cells than in anti-CD3/anti-CD28-responding cells, and higher oligoclonality was observed in CMV-responding cells than in CD3/CD28-stimulated and Gag-responding cells. Restriction of bulk TCR analyses to the rare CMV-responding cells that actually carried HIV-1 proviruses was not possible. Degenerate expanded CDR3beta sequences were enriched in antigen-responding cells, suggesting convergent selection of CD4+ responses to CMV and Gag. Only a small number of individuals took part in the study, and only a limited range of antigens was tested.

TCRbeta repertoires were sequenced from genomic DNA with the immunoSEQ hsTCRB assay version 4 in survey mode. For TCRbeta sequencing, genomic DNA was diluted to 10 ng/uL, and up to 1 ug was used per sample. For the original study's pipeline: Analysis of the TCRbeta data was done in ImmunoSeq Analyzer 3.0, and diversity was computed on productive nucleotide rearrangements. Lower-bound TCR diversity was estimated with the improved Chao index, and clonality with the Gini coefficient using the Immunarch R package. When different nucleotide rearrangements encoded the same CDR3beta amino acid sequence, each rearrangement was treated as a distinct clonotype. Differential abundance analysis found TCRbeta sequences that were significantly enriched in antigen-responding cells compared with anti-CD3/anti-CD28-activated cells. GLIPH2 grouped TCRs by predicted peptide-MHC specificity, both within each participant and across combined participant data sets. Here the immuneACCESS table is served through TCRdb, limited to in-frame sequences with V and J called. Missing clones are a known gap in these copies; in checked studies unresolved V genes cover under half, and the rest lacks a known reason. Clone size and V and J calls were adopted from that table, with D and trimming inferred from the DNA. The sample includes around 45,000 clones, with approximately 89% observed a single time. Clones ranked in the top ten supply approximately 2% of the sample.

The receptor's source is an adult man with HIV who was CMV-seropositive. This sequence uses TRBV3-1 (or the pseudogene TRBV3-2) and TRBJ2-4, with TRBD2 identical over 7 junction bases. Specimen: CD4+ T cells sorted from PBMCs after 18-hour stimulation, collected from a patient who received antiretroviral therapy. The cell subset or site tag for this specimen amounts to: CD40L+CD69+ CD4 T cells responding to anti-CD3/anti-CD28 beads, representing the overall repertoire. The DNA sequence is TGTGCCAGCAGCCCCCAAGGAGTGGGGGGGATAGCCAAAAACATTCAGTACTTC. This gives the protein CASSPQGVGGIAKNIQYF.